This TCR beta chain was sequenced during a study of glioma-infiltrating T cells after dendritic cell vaccination. The V and J ends lost 1 base and 3 bases, in that order; junction bases with no gene match: 8. The CDR3 consists of 16 residues. The germline V gene has CDR1 SGHRS and CDR2 YFSETQ. Sequenced by immunoSEQ multiplex PCR; TCRdb stores in-frame clones only, minus some. Among some 73,000 clones listed, around 79% were seen once. Sequenced here: blood, sampled before dendritic cell vaccination. This clonotype originated in a human donor with glioblastoma. V is TRBV5-1 and J is TRBJ2-3; TRBD2 aligns across 7 bases. The CDR3 is CASSLIPAGVTDTQYF. Written as DNA, the CDR3 is TGCGCCAGCAGCTTGATTCCGGCGGGAGTTACAGATACGCAGTATTTT.